The T cell receptor (beta chain) described here comes from a study of blood T cell repertoires in COVID-19. Study details: T cells, B-cell-depleted T cells, or PBMCs supplied cDNA or gDNA.

Trimming cost V 5 bases and J 0 bases, with 16 bases left between them. In germline, CDR1 is SGHTA, CDR2 FQGNSA. The CDR3 consists of 16 residues. Per the original data handling: From reference gene primer amplification, estimates of nucleated cell counts were derived. TCRdb keeps only in-frame clones here, not all; method: immunoSEQ multiplex PCR. V and J calls and clone size are copied from that table; D and trimming were computed from the DNA. The sample has tens of thousands of clones, approximately 82% seen once; the top ten hold around 5%. The sequenced sample consisted of peripheral blood. The chain links TRBV7-2 to TRBJ1-2; D gene unclear. This receptor was obtained from a man aged 50 to 60 with active COVID-19. The CDR3 nucleotides are TGTGCCAGCAGCCCCGTTTGGACTGTCACTAACTATGGCTACACCTTC. Its translation is CASSPVWTVTNYGYTF.